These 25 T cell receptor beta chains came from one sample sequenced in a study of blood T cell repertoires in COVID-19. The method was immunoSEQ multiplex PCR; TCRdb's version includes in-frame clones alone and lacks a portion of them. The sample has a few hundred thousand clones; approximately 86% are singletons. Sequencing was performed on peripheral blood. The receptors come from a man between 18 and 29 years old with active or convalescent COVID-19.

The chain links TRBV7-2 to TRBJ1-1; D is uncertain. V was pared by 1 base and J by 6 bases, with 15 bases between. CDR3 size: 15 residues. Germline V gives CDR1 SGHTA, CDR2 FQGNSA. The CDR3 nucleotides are TGTGCCAGCAGCTTAGGCTTTGGTGTCGTAGCTGAAGCTTTCTTT. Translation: CASSLGFGVVAEAFF.

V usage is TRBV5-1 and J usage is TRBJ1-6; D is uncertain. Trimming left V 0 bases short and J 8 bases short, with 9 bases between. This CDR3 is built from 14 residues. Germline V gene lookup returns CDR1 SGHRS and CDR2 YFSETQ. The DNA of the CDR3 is TGCGCCAGCAGCTTGGAACAGCAGTATTCACCCCTCCACTTT. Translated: CASSLEQQYSPLHF.

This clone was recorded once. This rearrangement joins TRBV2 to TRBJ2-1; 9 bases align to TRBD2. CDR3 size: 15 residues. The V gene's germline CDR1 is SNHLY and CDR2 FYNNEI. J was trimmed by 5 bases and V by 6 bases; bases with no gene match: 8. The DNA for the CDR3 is TGTGCCAGCAGACCCGGGACTAGCCCCCACAATGAGCAGTTCTTC. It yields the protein CASRPGTSPHNEQFF.

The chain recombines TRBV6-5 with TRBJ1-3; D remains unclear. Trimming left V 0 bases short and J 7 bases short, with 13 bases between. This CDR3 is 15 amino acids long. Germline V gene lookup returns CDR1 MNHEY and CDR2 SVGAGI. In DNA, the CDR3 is TGTGCCAGCAGTTACTCTAGGGAGACGTGGAACACCATATATTTT. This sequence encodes CASSYSRETWNTIYF.

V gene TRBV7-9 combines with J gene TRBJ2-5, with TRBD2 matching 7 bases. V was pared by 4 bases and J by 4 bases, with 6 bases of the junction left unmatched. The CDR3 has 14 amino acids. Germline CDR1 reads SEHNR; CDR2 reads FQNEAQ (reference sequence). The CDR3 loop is CASSSAPGGETQYF. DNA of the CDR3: TGTGCCAGCAGCTCGGCCCCGGGAGGAGAGACCCAGTACTTC. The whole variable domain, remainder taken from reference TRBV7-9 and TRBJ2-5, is DTGVSQNPRHKITKRGQNVTFRCDPISEHNRLYWYRQTLGQGPEFLTYFQNEAQLEKSRLLSDRFSAERPKGSFSTLEIQRTEQGDSAMYLCASSSAPGGETQYFGPGTRLLVL.

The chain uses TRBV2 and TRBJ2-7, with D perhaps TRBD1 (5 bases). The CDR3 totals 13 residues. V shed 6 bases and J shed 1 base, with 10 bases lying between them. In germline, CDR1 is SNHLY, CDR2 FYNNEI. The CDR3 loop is CASRAGPSYEQYF. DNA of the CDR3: TGTGCCAGCAGGGCAGGGCCTTCCTACGAGCAGTACTTC.

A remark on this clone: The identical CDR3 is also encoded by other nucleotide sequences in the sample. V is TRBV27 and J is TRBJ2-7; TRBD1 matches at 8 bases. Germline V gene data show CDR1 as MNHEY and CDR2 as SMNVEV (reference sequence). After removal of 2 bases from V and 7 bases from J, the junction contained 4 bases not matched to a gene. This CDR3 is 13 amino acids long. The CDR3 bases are TGTGCCAGCAGTTTACAGGGGGCCGGGGAGCAGTACTTC. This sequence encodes CASSLQGAGEQYF.

The DNA for the CDR3 is TGTGCCAGCATGGGACAGGGGCTGTCGGCCGAAAAACTGTTTTTT. Amino acid sequence: CASMGQGLSAEKLFF. This sequence joins TRBV6-5 and TRBJ1-4; 10 bases align to TRBD1. CDR1 MNHEY and CDR2 SVGAGI come from the germline V gene. The CDR3 spans 15 residues. Trimming removed 7 bases from V and 8 bases from J; junction bases left unmatched: 10.

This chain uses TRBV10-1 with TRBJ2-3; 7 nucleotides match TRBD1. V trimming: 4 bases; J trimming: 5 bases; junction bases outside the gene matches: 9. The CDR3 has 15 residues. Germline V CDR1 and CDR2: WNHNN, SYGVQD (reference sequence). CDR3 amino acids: CASSASTGWEDTQYF. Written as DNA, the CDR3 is TGCGCCAGCAGTGCCTCGACAGGGTGGGAAGATACGCAGTATTTT.

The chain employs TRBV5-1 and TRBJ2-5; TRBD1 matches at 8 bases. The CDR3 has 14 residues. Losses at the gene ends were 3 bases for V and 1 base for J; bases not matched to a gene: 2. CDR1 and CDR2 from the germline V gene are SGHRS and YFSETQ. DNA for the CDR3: TGCGCCAGCAGCTCGACAGGGGCCCAAGAGACCCAGTACTTC. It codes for CASSSTGAQETQYF.

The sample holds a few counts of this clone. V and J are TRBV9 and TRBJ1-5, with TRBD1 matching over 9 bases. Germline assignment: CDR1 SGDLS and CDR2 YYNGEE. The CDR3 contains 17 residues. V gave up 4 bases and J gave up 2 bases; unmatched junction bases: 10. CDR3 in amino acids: CASSFRDRESGNQPQHF. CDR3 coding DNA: TGTGCCAGCAGCTTCCGGGACAGGGAGTCGGGCAATCAGCCCCAGCATTTT.

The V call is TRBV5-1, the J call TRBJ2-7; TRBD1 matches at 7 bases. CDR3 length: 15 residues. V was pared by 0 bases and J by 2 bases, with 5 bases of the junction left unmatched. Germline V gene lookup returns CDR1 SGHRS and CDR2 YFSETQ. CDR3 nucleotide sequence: TGCGCCAGCAGCTTGGAGGTGAGGGGGCCCTACGAGCAGTACTTC. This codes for CASSLEVRGPYEQYF.

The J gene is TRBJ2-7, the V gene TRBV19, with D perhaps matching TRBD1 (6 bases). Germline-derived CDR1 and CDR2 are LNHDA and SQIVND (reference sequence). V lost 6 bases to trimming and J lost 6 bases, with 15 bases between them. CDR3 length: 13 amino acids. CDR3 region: CASSQTGNGEQYF. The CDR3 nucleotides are TGTGCCAGTAGCCAAACAGGGAATGGCGAGCAGTACTTC.

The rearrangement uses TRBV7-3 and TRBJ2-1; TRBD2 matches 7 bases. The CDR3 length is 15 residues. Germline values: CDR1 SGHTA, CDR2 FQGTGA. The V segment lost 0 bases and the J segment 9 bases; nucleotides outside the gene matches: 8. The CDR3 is CASSLTAGVAAEQFF. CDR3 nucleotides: TGTGCCAGCAGCTTAACGGCGGGAGTGGCCGCTGAGCAGTTCTTC.

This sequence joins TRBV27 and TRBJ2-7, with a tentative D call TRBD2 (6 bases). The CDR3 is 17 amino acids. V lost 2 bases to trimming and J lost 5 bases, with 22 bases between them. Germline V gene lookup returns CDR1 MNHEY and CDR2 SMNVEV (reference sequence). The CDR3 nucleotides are TGTGCCAGCAGTTTAATCGGGGCCTTGGGGGGTCAAGACGAGCAGTACTTC. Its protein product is CASSLIGALGGQDEQYF.

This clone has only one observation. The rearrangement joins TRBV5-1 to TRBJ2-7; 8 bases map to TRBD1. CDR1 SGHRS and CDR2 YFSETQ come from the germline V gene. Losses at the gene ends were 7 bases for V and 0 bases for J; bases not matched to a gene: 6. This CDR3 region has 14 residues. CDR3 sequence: CASGDRGYSYEQYF. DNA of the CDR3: TGCGCCAGCGGCGACAGGGGATACTCCTACGAGCAGTACTTC.

The CDR3 sequence: CSVEGWQGYGYTF. In DNA form, the CDR3 reads TGCAGCGTTGAAGGTTGGCAGGGGTATGGCTACACCTTC. The chain links TRBV29-1 to TRBJ1-2; D might be TRBD1 (6 bases). Trimming took 1 base from V and 5 from J, leaving 11 bases between them. The CDR3 contains 13 residues. Germline lookup yields CDR1 SQVTM and CDR2 ANQGSEA.

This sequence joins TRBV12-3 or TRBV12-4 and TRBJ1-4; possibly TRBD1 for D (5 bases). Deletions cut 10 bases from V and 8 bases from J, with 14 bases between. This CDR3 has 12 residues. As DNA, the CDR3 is TGTGCCATCGGGGGTTTTGGGGAAAAACTGTTTTTT. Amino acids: CAIGGFGEKLFF.

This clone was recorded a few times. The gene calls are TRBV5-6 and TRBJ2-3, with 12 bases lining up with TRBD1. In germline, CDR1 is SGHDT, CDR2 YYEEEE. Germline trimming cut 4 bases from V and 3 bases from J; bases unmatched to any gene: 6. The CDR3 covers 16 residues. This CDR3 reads CASSGLGQGATDTQYF. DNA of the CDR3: TGTGCCAGCAGCGGATTGGGACAGGGGGCAACAGATACGCAGTATTTT.

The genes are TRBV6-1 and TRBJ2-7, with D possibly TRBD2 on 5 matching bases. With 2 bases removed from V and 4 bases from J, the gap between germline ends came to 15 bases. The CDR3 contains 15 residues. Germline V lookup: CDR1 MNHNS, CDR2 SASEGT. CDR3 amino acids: CASSELSGPPYEQYF. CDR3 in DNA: TGTGCCAGCAGTGAATTGAGCGGACCACCATACGAGCAGTACTTC.

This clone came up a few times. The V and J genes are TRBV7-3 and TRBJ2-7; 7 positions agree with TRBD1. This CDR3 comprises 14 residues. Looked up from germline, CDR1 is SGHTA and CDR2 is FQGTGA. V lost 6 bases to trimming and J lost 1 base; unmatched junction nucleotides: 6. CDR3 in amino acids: CASRYGTASYEQYF. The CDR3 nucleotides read TGTGCCAGCAGGTATGGGACAGCATCCTACGAGCAGTACTTC.

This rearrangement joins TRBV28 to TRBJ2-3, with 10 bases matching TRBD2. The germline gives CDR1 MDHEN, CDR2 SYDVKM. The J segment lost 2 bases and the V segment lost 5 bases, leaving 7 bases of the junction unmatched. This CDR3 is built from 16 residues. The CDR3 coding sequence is TGTGCCAGCAGTCCTAGCGGGAGTCCTCACACAGATACGCAGTATTTT. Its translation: CASSPSGSPHTDTQYF.

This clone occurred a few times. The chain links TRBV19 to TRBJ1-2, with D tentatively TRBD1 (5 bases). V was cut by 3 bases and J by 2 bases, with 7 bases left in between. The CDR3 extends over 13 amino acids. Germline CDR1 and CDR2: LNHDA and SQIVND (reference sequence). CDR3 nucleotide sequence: TGTGCCAGTAGTATGACAGCAAACTATGGCTACACCTTC. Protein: CASSMTANYGYTF.

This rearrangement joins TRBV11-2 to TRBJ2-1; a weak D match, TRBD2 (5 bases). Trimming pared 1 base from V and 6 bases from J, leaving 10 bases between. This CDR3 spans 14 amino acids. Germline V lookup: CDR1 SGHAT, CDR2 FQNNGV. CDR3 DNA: TGTGCCAGCAGCTTAGTCTCGGGAAGCAATGAGCAGTTCTTC. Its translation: CASSLVSGSNEQFF.

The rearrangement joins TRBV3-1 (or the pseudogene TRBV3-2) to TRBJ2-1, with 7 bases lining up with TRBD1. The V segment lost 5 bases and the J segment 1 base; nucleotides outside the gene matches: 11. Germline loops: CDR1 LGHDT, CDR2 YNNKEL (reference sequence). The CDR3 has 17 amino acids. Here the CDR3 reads CASSSGDSRPSYNEQFF. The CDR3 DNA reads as TGTGCCAGCAGCTCCGGGGACAGTAGGCCATCCTACAATGAGCAGTTCTTC.